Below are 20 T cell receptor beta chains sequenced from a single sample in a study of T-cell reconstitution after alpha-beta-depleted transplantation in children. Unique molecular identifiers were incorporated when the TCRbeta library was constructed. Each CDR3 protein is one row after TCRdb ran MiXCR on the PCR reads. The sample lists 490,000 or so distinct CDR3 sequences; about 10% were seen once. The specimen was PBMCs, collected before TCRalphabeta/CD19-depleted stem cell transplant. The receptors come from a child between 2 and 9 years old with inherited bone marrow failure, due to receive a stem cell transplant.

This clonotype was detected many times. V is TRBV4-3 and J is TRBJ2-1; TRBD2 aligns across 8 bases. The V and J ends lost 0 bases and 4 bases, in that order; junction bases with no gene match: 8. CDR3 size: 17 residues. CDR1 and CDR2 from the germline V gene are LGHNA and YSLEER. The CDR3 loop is CASSQEDAGGPYNEQFF. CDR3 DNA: TGCGCCAGCAGCCAAGAGGATGCGGGAGGCCCGTACAATGAGCAGTTCTTC.

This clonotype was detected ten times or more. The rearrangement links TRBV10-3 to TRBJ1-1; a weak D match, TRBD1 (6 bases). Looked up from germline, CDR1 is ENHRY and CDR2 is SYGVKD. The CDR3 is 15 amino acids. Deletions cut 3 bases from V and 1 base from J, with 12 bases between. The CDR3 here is CAISDEGGENTEAFF. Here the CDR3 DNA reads TGTGCCATCAGTGATGAAGGGGGGGAGAACACTGAAGCTTTCTTT.

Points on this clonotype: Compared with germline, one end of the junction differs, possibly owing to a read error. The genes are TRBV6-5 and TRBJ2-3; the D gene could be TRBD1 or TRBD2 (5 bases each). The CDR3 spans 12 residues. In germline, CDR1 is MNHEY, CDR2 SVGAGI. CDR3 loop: CGTTDFTDTQYF. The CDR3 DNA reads TGCGGGACGACAGACTTCACAGATACGCAGTATTTT.

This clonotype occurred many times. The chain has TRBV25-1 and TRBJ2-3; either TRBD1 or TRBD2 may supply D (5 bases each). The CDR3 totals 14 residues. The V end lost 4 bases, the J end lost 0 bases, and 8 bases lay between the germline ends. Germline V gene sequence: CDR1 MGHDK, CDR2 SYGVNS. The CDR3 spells CASSGDGSTDTQYF. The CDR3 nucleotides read TGTGCCAGCAGTGGGGACGGAAGCACAGATACGCAGTATTTT.

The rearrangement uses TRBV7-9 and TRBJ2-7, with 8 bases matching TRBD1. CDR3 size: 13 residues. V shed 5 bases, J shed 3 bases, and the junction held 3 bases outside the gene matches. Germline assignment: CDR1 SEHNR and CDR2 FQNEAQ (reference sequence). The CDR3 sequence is CASSVDRVYEQYF. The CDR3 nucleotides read TGTGCCAGCAGCGTGGACAGGGTCTACGAGCAGTACTTC.

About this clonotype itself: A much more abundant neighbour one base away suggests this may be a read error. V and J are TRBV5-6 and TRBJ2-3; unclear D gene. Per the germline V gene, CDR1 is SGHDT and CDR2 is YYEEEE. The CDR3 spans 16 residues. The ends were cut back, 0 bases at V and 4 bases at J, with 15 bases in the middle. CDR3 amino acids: CASSLVRAHPADTQYF. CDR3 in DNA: TGTGCCAGCAGCTTGGTAAGGGCTCACCCGGCAGATACGCAGTATTTT.

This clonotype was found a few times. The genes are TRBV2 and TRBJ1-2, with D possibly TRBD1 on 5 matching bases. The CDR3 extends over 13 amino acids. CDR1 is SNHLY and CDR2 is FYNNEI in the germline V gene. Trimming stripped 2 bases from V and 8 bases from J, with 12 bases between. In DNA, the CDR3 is TGTGCCAGCAGTGAAAGTAGGGGTTTCGGCTACACCTTC. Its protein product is CASSESRGFGYTF.

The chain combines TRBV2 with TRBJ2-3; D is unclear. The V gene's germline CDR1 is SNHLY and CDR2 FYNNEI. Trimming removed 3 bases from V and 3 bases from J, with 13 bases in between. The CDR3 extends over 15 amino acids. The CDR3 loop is CASSEAPSLTDTQYF. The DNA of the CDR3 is TGTGCCAGCAGTGAGGCCCCATCCCTGACAGATACGCAGTATTTT.

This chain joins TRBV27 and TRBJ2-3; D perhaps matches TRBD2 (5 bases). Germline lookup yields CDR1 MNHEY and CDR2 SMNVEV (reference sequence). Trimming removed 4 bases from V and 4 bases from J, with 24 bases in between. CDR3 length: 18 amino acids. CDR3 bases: TGTGCCAGCAGTTATCGGGGTAGGAACCCCATTTCGGCAGATACGCAGTATTTT. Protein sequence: CASSYRGRNPISADTQYF.

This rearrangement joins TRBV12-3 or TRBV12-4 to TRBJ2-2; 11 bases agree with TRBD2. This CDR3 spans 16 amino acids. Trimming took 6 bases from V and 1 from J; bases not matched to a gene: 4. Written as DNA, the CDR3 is TGTGCCAGCAGCAGGACTAGCGGGCTGAACACCGGGGAGCTGTTTTTT. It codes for CASSRTSGLNTGELFF.

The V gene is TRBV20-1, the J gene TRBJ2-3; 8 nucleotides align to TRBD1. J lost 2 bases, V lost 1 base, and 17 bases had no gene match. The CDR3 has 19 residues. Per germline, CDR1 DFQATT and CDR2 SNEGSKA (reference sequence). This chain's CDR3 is CSARAIGQGTPPITDTQYF. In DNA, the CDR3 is TGCAGTGCTAGAGCCATTGGACAGGGAACACCCCCGATCACAGATACGCAGTATTTT.

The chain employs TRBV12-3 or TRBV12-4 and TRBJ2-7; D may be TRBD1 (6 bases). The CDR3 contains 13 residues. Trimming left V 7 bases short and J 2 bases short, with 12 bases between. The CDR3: CASTVTGPYEQYF. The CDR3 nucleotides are TGTGCCAGCACCGTGACAGGTCCCTACGAGCAGTACTTC.

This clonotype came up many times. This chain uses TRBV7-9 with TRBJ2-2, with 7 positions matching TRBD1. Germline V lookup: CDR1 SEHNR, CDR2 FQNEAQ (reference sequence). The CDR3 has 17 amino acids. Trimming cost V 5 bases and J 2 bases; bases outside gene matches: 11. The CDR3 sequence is CASSPLETGINTGELFF. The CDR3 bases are TGTGCCAGCAGCCCCCTCGAGACAGGGATCAACACCGGGGAGCTGTTTTTT. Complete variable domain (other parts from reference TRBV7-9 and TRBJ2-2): DTGVSQNPRHKITKRGQNVTFRCDPISEHNRLYWYRQTLGQGPEFLTYFQNEAQLEKSRLLSDRFSAERPKGSFSTLEIQRTEQGDSAMYLCASSPLETGINTGELFFGEGSRLTVL.

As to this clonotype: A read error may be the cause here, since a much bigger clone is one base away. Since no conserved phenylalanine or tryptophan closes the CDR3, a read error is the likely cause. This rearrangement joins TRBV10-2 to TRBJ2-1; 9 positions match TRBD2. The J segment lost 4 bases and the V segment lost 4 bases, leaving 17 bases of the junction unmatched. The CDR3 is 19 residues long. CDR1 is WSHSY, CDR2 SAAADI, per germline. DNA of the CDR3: TGCGCCAGCAGTGGCGGGGCGGGAGGGCCAACTAGCTGGTACAATGAGCAGTTCTTG. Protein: CASSGGAGGPTSWYNEQFL.

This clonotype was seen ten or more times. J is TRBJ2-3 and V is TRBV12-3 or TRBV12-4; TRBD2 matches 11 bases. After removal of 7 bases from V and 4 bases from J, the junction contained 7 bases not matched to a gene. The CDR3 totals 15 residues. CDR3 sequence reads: CASTFLAGGPDTQYF. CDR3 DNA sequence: TGTGCCAGCACCTTTTTAGCGGGAGGGCCAGATACGCAGTATTTT.

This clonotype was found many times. The CDR3 here is CSVESHGGFNEQFF. The CDR3, as DNA: TGCAGCGTTGAATCACACGGGGGGTTCAATGAGCAGTTCTTC. The V and J genes are TRBV29-1 and TRBJ2-1; TRBD2 agrees at 7 bases. Per the germline V gene, CDR1 is SQVTM and CDR2 is ANQGSEA. V was clipped by 2 bases and J by 6 bases; unmatched bases: 7. CDR3 length: 14 residues.

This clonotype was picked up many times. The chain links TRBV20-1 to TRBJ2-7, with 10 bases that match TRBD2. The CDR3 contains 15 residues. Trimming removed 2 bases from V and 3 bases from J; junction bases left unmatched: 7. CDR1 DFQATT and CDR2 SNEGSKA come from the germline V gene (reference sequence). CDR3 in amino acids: CSARNGLAGVYEQYF. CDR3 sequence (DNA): TGCAGTGCTAGAAACGGGCTAGCGGGAGTCTACGAGCAGTACTTC.

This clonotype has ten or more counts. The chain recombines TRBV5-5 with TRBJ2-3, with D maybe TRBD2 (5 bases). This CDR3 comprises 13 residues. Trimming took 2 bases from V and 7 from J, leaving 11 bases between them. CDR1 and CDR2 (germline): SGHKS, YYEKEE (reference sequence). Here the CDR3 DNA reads TGTGCCAGCAGCTTTACTACGGGGTATACGCAGTATTTT. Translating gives CASSFTTGYTQYF.

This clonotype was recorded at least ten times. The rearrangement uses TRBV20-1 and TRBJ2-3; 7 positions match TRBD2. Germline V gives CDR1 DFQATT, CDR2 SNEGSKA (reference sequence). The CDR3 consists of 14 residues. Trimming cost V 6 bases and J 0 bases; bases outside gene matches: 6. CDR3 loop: CSALTGGSTDTQYF. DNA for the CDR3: TGCAGTGCGCTAACGGGGGGTAGCACAGATACGCAGTATTTT.

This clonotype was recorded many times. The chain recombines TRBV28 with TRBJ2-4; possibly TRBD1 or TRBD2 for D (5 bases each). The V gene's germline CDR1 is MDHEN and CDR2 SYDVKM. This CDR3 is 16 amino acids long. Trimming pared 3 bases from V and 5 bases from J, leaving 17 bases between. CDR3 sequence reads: CASSFVGEGAENIQYF. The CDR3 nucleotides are TGTGCCAGCAGTTTCGTGGGGGAAGGGGCCGAAAACATTCAGTACTTC.